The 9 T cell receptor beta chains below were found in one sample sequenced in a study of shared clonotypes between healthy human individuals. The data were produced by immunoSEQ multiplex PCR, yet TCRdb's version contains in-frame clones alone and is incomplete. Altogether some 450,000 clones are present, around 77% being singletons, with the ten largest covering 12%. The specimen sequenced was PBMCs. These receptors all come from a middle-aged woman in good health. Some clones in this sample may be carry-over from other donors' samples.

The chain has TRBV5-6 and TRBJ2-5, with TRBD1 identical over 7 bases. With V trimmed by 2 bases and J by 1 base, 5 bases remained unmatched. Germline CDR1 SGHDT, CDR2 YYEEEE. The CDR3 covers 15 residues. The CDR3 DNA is TGTGCCAGCAGCTTAAAGACAGGGACCCAAGAGACCCAGTACTTC. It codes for CASSLKTGTQETQYF.

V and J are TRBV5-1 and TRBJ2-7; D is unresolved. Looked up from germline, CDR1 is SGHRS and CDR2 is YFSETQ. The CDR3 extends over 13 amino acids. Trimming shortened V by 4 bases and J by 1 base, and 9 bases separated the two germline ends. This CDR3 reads CASSRLYSYEQYF. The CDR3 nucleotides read TGCGCCAGCAGCCGCTTATATTCCTACGAGCAGTACTTC. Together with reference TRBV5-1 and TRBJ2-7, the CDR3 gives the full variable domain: KAGVTQTPRYLIKTRGQQVTLSCSPISGHRSVSWYQQTPGQGLQFLFEYFSETQRNKGNFPGRFSGRQFSNSRSEMNVSTLELGDSALYLCASSRLYSYEQYFGPGTRLTVT.

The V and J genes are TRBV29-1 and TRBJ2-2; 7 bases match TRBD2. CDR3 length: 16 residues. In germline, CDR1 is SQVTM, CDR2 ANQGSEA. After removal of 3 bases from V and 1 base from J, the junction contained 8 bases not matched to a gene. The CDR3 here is CSVEARDYLNTGELFF. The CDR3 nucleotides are TGCAGCGTTGAGGCCCGGGACTACTTGAACACCGGGGAGCTGTTTTTT.

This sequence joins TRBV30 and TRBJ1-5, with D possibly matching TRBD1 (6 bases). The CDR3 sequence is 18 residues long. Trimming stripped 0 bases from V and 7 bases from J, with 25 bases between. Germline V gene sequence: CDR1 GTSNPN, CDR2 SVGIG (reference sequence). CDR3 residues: CAWSVQGQEGRGRQPQHF. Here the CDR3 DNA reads TGTGCCTGGAGTGTACAGGGCCAGGAGGGTCGGGGGAGGCAGCCCCAGCATTTT.

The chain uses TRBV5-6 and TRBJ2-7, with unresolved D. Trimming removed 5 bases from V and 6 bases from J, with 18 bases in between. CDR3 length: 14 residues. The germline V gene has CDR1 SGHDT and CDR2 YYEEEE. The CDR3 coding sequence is TGTGCCAGCAGTAAAAAGGACCGTAGGAGCGAGCAGTACTTC. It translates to CASSKKDRRSEQYF.

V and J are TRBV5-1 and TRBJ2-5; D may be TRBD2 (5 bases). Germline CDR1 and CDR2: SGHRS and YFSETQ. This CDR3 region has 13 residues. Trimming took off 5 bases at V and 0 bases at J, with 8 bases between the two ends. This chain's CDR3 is CASSRADQETQYF. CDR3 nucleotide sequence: TGCGCCAGCAGTCGAGCGGACCAAGAGACCCAGTACTTC.

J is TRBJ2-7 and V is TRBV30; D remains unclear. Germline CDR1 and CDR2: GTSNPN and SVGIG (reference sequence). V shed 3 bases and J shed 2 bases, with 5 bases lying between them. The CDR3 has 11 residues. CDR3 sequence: CAWSNTYEQYF. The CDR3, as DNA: TGTGCCTGGAGCAACACCTACGAGCAGTACTTC.

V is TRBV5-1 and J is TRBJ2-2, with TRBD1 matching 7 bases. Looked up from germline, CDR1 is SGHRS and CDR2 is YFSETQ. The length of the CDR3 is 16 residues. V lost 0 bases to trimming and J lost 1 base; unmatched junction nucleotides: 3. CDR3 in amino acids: CASSLGQGMNTGELFF. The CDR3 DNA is TGCGCCAGCAGCTTGGGACAGGGTATGAACACCGGGGAGCTGTTTTTT. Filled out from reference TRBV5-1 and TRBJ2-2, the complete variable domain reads KAGVTQTPRYLIKTRGQQVTLSCSPISGHRSVSWYQQTPGQGLQFLFEYFSETQRNKGNFPGRFSGRQFSNSRSEMNVSTLELGDSALYLCASSLGQGMNTGELFFGEGSRLTVL.

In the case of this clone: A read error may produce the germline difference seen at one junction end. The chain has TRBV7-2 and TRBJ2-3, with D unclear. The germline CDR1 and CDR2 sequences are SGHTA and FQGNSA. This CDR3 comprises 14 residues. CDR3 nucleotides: TGTGCAAGCAGCGCGGACGCAGGCACAGATACGCAGTATTTT. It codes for CASSADAGTDTQYF.